The text below deals with one T cell receptor beta chain. Its specificity is unknown. The investigators reverse transcribed all of the isolated RNA, so they sequenced expressed TCRB transcripts. Only in-frame clones appear in the TCRdb table, and some are missing; sequencing was by immunoSEQ multiplex PCR. The top ten clones hold 0.95% to 1.1% of a sample with almost 350,000 clones, approximately 9.7% of them seen once. Approximately 110 mL of blood, on average, came from one heparinised draw per donor. Cell sorting via CD45RO/CCR7/CD25/CD127/CD95/CD27 was performed to obtain CD4+ naive, central memory, regulatory and stem cell-like memory cells. Each of the sorted populations had a purity greater than 98%. Germline assignment: CDR1 SGHNT and CDR2 YYREEE (reference sequence). There are 18 residues in the CDR3. V was clipped by 0 bases and J by 6 bases, with 23 bases between them. The sample belongs to a study of beta chain features in type 1 diabetes.

Overall study findings and caveats: In all four CD4+ subsets, TCRB CDR3 length was significantly, moderately reduced in type 1 diabetes.

The receptor comes from a man aged 30 to 39 with type 1 diabetes. The chain carries TRBV5-4 and TRBJ2-3; D remains unclear. Sequenced material: central memory CD4+ T cells from blood. In DNA, the CDR3 is TGTGCCAGCAGCTTGGTTAAAGGGAATTTGGGTCTCTTGGATACGCAGTATTTT. Protein product: CASSLVKGNLGLLDTQYF.